This T cell receptor (beta chain) comes out of a study of T cells in Graves' hyperthyroidism and ophthalmopathy. TCR beta CDR3 sequences were amplified from RNA transcripts. During a first-round RT-PCR of the TCR CDR3, the HTBI primer set was used. Via MiXCR, TCRdb re-called the multiplex PCR reads, giving one row per CDR3 protein. The sample records about 400,000 distinct CDR3 sequences, roughly 15% being singletons. This CDR3 has 12 amino acids. Trimming stripped 0 bases from V and 10 bases from J, with 7 bases between. The germline V gene encodes CDR1 SGHDN and CDR2 FVKESK. Clinicians diagnosed patients from clinical symptoms, serum thyroxine and TRAb, thyroid ultrasound and orbital computed tomography. Details on this clonotype: Its specificity is unknown.

Regarding the study as a whole: From stable hyperthyroidism, ophthalmopathy was separated by a 13 V-J model.

V usage is TRBV14 and J usage is TRBJ2-1, with unresolved D. The receptor was isolated from a woman in her 30s with Graves' ophthalmopathy. The specimen was blood. As DNA, the CDR3 is TGTGCCAGCAGCCAAGATCGCAGGGAGCAGTTCTTC. This encodes CASSQDRREQFF.